This entry features one TCR beta chain sequence. What it recognizes is unknown. The sample has other DNA sequences that encode this CDR3 too. Sequencing was performed with immunoSEQ multiplex PCR; in TCRdb, only in-frame clones are kept and a portion is missing. The repertoire holds about 96,000 clones, with 70% to 85% as singletons. The germline V and J ends were trimmed by 6 bases and 1 base, with 12 bases remaining between them. Germline CDR1 and CDR2: KGHSH and LQKENI. The CDR3 is 14 amino acids. Systemic immunosuppression or a history of autoimmune disease excluded patients. This entry is derived from a study of OX40 agonist ivuxolimab in advanced cancers. As for the study in general: The dose-escalation cohort was just under 85% male, with a mean age of about 58 years, ranging roughly 23 to 85.

Whole-study findings and limits: The authors also found low normalized T-cell clonal expansion in some nonresponders.

This sequence joins TRBV18 and TRBJ1-1; D remains ambiguous. Here the sequenced sample was CD4+ or CD8+ T cells sorted from blood, taken in a trial of the OX40 agonist ivuxolimab. This sequence was found in an adult with an advanced solid tumor such as melanoma, head and neck, liver or kidney cancer. The CDR3, as DNA: TGTGCCAGCTCCCCTAACCGGGGGAACACTGAAGCTTTCTTT. As protein: CASSPNRGNTEAFF.